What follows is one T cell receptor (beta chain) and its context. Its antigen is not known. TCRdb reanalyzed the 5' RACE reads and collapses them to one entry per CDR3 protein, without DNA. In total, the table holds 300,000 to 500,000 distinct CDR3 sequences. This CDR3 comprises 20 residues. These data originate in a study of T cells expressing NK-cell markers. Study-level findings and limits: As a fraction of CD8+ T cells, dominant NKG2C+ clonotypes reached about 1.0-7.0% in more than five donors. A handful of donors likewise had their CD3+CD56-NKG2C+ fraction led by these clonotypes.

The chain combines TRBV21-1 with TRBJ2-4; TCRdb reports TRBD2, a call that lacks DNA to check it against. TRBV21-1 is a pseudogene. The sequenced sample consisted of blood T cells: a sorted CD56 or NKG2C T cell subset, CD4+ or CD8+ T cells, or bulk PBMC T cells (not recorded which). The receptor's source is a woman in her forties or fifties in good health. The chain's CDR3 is CASSKDPGEPFPSAKNIQYF.